This T cell receptor beta chain was sequenced during a study of technical replicates of blood from a few donors. V dropped 10 bases and J dropped 3 bases, with 24 bases sitting between them. The germline gives CDR1 SNHLY, CDR2 FYNNEI. The CDR3 runs to 16 residues. Produced via immunoSEQ multiplex PCR; TCRdb's table is partial and in-frame only. Here the sample spans about 81,000 clones, 75% to 90% being singletons. The sequencing input was PBMCs. The genes are TRBV2 and TRBJ1-1; tentatively, D is TRBD1 (5 bases). The receptor comes from a human donor in good health. Some clones in this sample may be carry-over from other donors' samples. The CDR3 DNA sequence: TGTGCCACATCCGCGCCCAGGGAGGGTTACGACACTGAAGCTTTCTTT. Its protein product is CATSAPREGYDTEAFF. The whole variable domain, filled in from reference TRBV2 and TRBJ1-1, reads EPEVTQTPSHQVTQMGQEVILRCVPISNHLYFYWYRQILGQKVEFLVSFYNNEISEKSEIFDDQFSVERPDGSNFTLKIRSTKLEDSAMYFCATSAPREGYDTEAFFGQGTRLTVV.